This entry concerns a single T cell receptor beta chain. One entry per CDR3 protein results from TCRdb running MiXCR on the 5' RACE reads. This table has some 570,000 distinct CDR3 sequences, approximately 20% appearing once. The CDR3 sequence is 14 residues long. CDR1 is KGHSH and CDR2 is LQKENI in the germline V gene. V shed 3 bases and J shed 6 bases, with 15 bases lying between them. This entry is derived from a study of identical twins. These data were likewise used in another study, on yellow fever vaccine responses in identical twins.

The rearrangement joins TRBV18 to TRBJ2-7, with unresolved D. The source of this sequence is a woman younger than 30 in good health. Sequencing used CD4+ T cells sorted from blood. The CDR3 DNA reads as TGTGCCAGCTCACCTCTTATGATGGGTTTCGAGCAGTACTTC. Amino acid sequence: CASSPLMMGFEQYF.